Presented here are 16 T cell receptor beta chains from one specimen sequenced in a study of cytomegalovirus exposure and HLA in healthy donors. This PCR relied on a set of 60 Vbeta primers and 13 Jbeta primers. Assay: immunoSEQ multiplex PCR; the TCRdb copy retains only in-frame clones and omits some. The sample includes about 94,000 clones, just under 80% seen only once; the top ten take about 3.8%. Sample: PBMCs. These receptors all come from a woman aged 40-49 years in good health and CMV-seronegative.

This chain links TRBV7-3 with TRBJ2-1, with D possibly matching TRBD2 (5 bases). V was shortened by 4 bases and J by 7 bases, with 11 bases between the two germline ends. The CDR3 sequence is 13 residues long. Looked up from germline, CDR1 is SGHTA and CDR2 is FQGTGA. The CDR3 sequence: CASSWRTGNEQFF. CDR3 bases: TGTGCCAGCAGCTGGCGGACGGGAAATGAGCAGTTCTTC.

This clone was observed a handful of times. The chain has TRBV4-3 and TRBJ2-3; TRBD2 matches 15 bases. J gave up 0 bases and V 0 bases, and 10 bases lay outside the gene matches. Germline values: CDR1 LGHNA, CDR2 YSLEER. This CDR3 comprises 21 residues. DNA for the CDR3: TGCGCCAGCAGCCAAGAATCGGGAGGGACTAGCGGGGGGCCTAGCACAGATACGCAGTATTTT. It is translated as CASSQESGGTSGGPSTDTQYF.

For this clone: A far bigger clonotype differs at one base, so this is likely a read error. The V call is TRBV11-2, the J call TRBJ2-2; 7 nucleotides line up with TRBD2. This CDR3 region has 15 residues. Germline V CDR1 and CDR2: SGHAT, FQNNGV. V trimming: 1 base; J trimming: 1 base; junction bases outside the gene matches: 0. The CDR3 loop reads CASSLGGGNTGELFF. Here the CDR3 DNA reads TGTGCCAGCAGCTTAGGCGGGGGGAACACCGGGGAGCTGTTTTTT. The full variable domain, its missing parts supplied by reference TRBV11-2 and TRBJ2-2, is EAGVAQSPRYKIIEKRQSVAFWCNPISGHATLYWYQQILGQGPKLLIQFQNNGVVDDSQLPKDRFSAERLKGVDSTLKIQPAKLEDSAVYLCASSLGGGNTGELFFGEGSRLTVL.

This chain uses TRBV19 with TRBJ2-7; D uncertain. V was shortened by 3 bases and J by 0 bases, with 6 bases between the two germline ends. The CDR3 is 13 amino acids. In germline, CDR1 is LNHDA, CDR2 SQIVND (reference sequence). The CDR3 region is CASSIMSSYEQYF. CDR3 DNA: TGTGCCAGTAGTATTATGAGCTCCTACGAGCAGTACTTC.

The chain uses TRBV6-1 and TRBJ2-7; TRBD1 matches 7 bases. This CDR3 region has 14 residues. The germline V gene has CDR1 MNHNS and CDR2 SASEGT. V lost 9 bases to trimming and J lost 0 bases; unmatched junction nucleotides: 8. The CDR3 loop reads CASRSGTASYEQYF. In nucleotides, the CDR3 is TGTGCCAGTCGTTCCGGGACAGCCTCCTACGAGCAGTACTTC.

V usage is TRBV30 and J usage is TRBJ2-1; TRBD2 aligns across 12 bases. Germline V gene data show CDR1 as GTSNPN and CDR2 as SVGIG (reference sequence). The CDR3 contains 19 residues. V shed 2 bases, J shed 5 bases, and the junction held 16 bases outside the gene matches. The CDR3 nucleotides are TGTGCCTGGAGTCACTCGGGGGCTAGCGGGGGGGCCATCCACAATGAGCAGTTCTTC. It encodes CAWSHSGASGGAIHNEQFF.

V and J are TRBV7-3 and TRBJ2-5, with TRBD2 as a possible D gene (5 bases). Germline V CDR1 and CDR2: SGHTA, FQGTGA. V was clipped by 2 bases and J by 5 bases, with 9 bases between them. This CDR3 contains 13 residues. The CDR3 loop is CASSLLAGETQYF. The CDR3 DNA sequence: TGTGCCAGCAGCTTACTAGCCGGGGAGACCCAGTACTTC.

The V call is TRBV7-8, the J call TRBJ2-1; 7 bases line up with TRBD1. Germline V gene data show CDR1 as SGHVS and CDR2 as FQNEAQ. Trimming took 4 bases from V and 6 from J; bases not matched to a gene: 6. This CDR3 region has 14 residues. CDR3 in amino acids: CASSYNRDSNEQFF. The DNA for the CDR3 is TGTGCCAGCAGCTACAACCGGGACAGCAATGAGCAGTTCTTC.

The chain has TRBV10-3 and TRBJ1-5; D is uncertain. From germline, CDR1 is ENHRY and CDR2 SYGVKD. V was cut by 0 bases and J by 7 bases, with 10 bases left in between. The CDR3 contains 14 residues. This CDR3 is CAISESGGTQPQHF. The DNA for the CDR3 is TGTGCCATCAGTGAGTCGGGAGGAACGCAGCCCCAGCATTTT.

This chain links TRBV7-8 with TRBJ1-6, with D possibly TRBD1 on 5 matching bases. V was pared by 5 bases and J by 0 bases, with 17 bases between. This CDR3 contains 18 residues. The germline V gene has CDR1 SGHVS and CDR2 FQNEAQ. The CDR3 DNA follows: TGTGCCAGCAGCCCGACAGCGGGTAGGAGCTCCTATAATTCACCCCTCCACTTT. Translating it yields CASSPTAGRSSYNSPLHF.

V gene TRBV6-5 combines with J gene TRBJ1-4, with a possible D match to TRBD1 (5 bases). CDR3 length: 15 amino acids. The V and J ends lost 5 bases and 5 bases respectively, with 15 bases between them. Looked up from germline, CDR1 is MNHEY and CDR2 is SVGAGI. CDR3 coding DNA: TGTGCCAGCAGTCTTACTGGCAGGGTGAATGAAAAACTGTTTTTT. It codes for CASSLTGRVNEKLFF.

The chain links TRBV30 to TRBJ2-1; D might be TRBD2 (7 bases). This CDR3 has 12 amino acids. Trimming cost V 4 bases and J 8 bases, with 12 bases left between them. Looked up from germline, CDR1 is GTSNPN and CDR2 is SVGIG (reference sequence). In DNA, the CDR3 is TGTGCCTGGACTAGGGGGGGGGATGAGCAGTTCTTC. This codes for CAWTRGGDEQFF.

This sequence joins TRBV5-6 and TRBJ2-7, with 8 bases aligning to TRBD2. This CDR3 contains 16 residues. Looked up from germline, CDR1 is SGHDT and CDR2 is YYEEEE. V dropped 3 bases and J dropped 2; count of bases not matched to a gene: 10. The CDR3: CASSSTPGGDPYEQYF. The CDR3 bases are TGTGCCAGCAGCTCTACTCCCGGGGGGGATCCCTACGAGCAGTACTTC.

The chain combines TRBV4-1 with TRBJ1-4, with D hard to call. With 0 bases removed from V and 8 bases from J, the gap between germline ends came to 13 bases. Per the germline V gene, CDR1 is MGHRA and CDR2 is YSYEKL. The CDR3 covers 15 residues. CDR3 amino acids: CASSQESRVGEKLFF. The CDR3 DNA is TGCGCCAGCAGCCAAGAAAGCCGGGTTGGAGAAAAACTGTTTTTT.

This clone was counted between two and nine times. The CDR3: CASSRQGRDEKLFF. CDR3 nucleotide sequence: TGTGCCAGCAGCAGACAGGGACGGGATGAAAAACTGTTTTTT. This sequence joins TRBV6-5 and TRBJ1-4; 7 nucleotides agree with TRBD1. With V trimmed by 6 bases and J by 6 bases, 7 bases remained unmatched. CDR3 length equals 14 residues. CDR1 and CDR2 (germline): MNHEY, SVGAGI.

This clone was recorded a few times. J is TRBJ2-5 and V is TRBV5-1; a weak D match, TRBD1 (6 bases). V was pared by 0 bases and J by 1 base, with 10 bases between. Germline V CDR1 and CDR2: SGHRS, YFSETQ. The CDR3 runs to 15 residues. The CDR3: CASSLVGQSQETQYF. As DNA, the CDR3 is TGCGCCAGCAGCTTGGTGGGACAAAGCCAAGAGACCCAGTACTTC. Supplemented by reference TRBV5-1 and TRBJ2-5, the full variable domain reads KAGVTQTPRYLIKTRGQQVTLSCSPISGHRSVSWYQQTPGQGLQFLFEYFSETQRNKGNFPGRFSGRQFSNSRSEMNVSTLELGDSALYLCASSLVGQSQETQYFGPGTRLLVL.